The clone carrying this T cell receptor beta chain was seen a few times. Regarding time point: sample taken at primary tumor resection. Whole RNA obtained from tumor, nontumor lung or frozen PBMC underwent sequencing without sorting. The donor population consisted of 72 patients with untreated, early-stage non-small cell lung cancer. TCRdb recomputed calls from the 5' RACE reads with MiXCR, one row per CDR3 protein. Of roughly 14,000 distinct CDR3 sequences in the sample, 10% were seen once. The germline CDR1 and CDR2 sequences are SGHNT and YYREEE (reference sequence). This CDR3 is 15 amino acids long. Trimming pared 0 bases from V and 1 base from J, leaving 10 bases between. This sample was included in a study of spatial heterogeneity in lung cancer.

The origin of this receptor is a male donor with early-stage non-small cell lung cancer. The J gene is TRBJ2-5, the V gene TRBV5-4; D ambiguous. This sample comprised PBMCs, obtained at surgery. CDR3: CASSLVVAGQETQYF. As DNA, the CDR3 is TGTGCCAGCAGCTTGGTGGTAGCCGGCCAAGAGACCCAGTACTTC.